Each of the 26 T cell receptor beta chains below was sequenced from the same sample in a study of blood T cell repertoires in COVID-19. The data were produced by immunoSEQ multiplex PCR, yet TCRdb's version contains in-frame clones alone and is incomplete. The sample yields approximately 71,000 clones, about 80% seen once. The material sequenced was peripheral blood. These receptors were collected from a man aged 55 to 70 with active or convalescent COVID-19.

V gene TRBV3-1 (or the pseudogene TRBV3-2) combines with J gene TRBJ2-1; weak D call: TRBD2 (6 bases). The V end was cut by 4 bases, the J end by 3 bases, with 13 bases between. CDR1 is LGHDT and CDR2 is YNNKEL in the germline V gene (reference sequence). The CDR3 spans 15 residues. The CDR3 protein is CASSPGTGHYNEQFF. In DNA form, the CDR3 reads TGTGCCAGCAGCCCCGGGACTGGCCACTACAATGAGCAGTTCTTC.

In nucleotides, the CDR3 is TGTGCCAGCAGATGGACAGGGGGCGCGAATTCACCCCTCCACTTT. Residues: CASRWTGGANSPLHF. The gene calls are TRBV27 and TRBJ1-6, with 11 bases aligning to TRBD1. Looked up from germline, CDR1 is MNHEY and CDR2 is SMNVEV (reference sequence). V was pared by 6 bases and J by 7 bases, with 5 bases of the junction left unmatched. The CDR3 runs to 15 residues.

This chain links TRBV6-5 with TRBJ2-2; possible D gene TRBD2, 5 bases. The CDR3 has 13 amino acids. Germline CDR1 MNHEY, CDR2 SVGAGI. Between the trimmed V and J ends, which lost 7 bases and 6 bases, there was a span of 12 bases. CDR3 nucleotide sequence: TGTGCCAGCATACTAGGCCACGCCGGGGAGCTGTTTTTT. It is translated as CASILGHAGELFF.

The gene calls are TRBV5-4 and TRBJ2-3; 10 bases line up with TRBD2. Germline V gene data show CDR1 as SGHNT and CDR2 as YYREEE (reference sequence). This CDR3 has 15 residues. V dropped 1 base and J dropped 1; count of bases not matched to a gene: 0. The CDR3 DNA reads TGTGCCAGCAGCTTGACTAGCGGGGGCACAGATACGCAGTATTTT. As protein: CASSLTSGGTDTQYF.

The chain recombines TRBV28 with TRBJ1-2, with no clear D. The germline V and J ends were trimmed by 8 bases and 5 bases, with 21 bases remaining between them. CDR1 and CDR2 from the germline V gene are MDHEN and SYDVKM. The CDR3 length is 15 residues. CDR3 coding DNA: TGTGCCAGCTCCGGGGTTTTGTTCGCGGGGTATGGCTACACCTTC. Translation: CASSGVLFAGYGYTF.

The rearrangement links TRBV20-1 to TRBJ1-2, with D perhaps TRBD1 (5 bases). CDR1 is DFQATT, CDR2 SNEGSKA, per germline (reference sequence). CDR3 length equals 13 residues. V was clipped by 3 bases and J by 3 bases, with 11 bases between them. CDR3 sequence reads: CSASLGGDYGYTF. In DNA form, the CDR3 reads TGCAGTGCTAGTTTGGGGGGAGACTATGGCTACACCTTC.

For the CDR3, the DNA is TGCGCCAGCAGCTTTAGCGGGGCCACCGAAAATGAGCAGTTCTTC. Amino acids: CASSFSGATENEQFF. V usage is TRBV5-1 and J usage is TRBJ2-1, with 8 nucleotides matching TRBD2. The CDR3 runs 15 residues. The germline CDR1 and CDR2 sequences are SGHRS and YFSETQ. Losses at the gene ends were 2 bases for V and 7 bases for J; bases not matched to a gene: 8. Drawing the rest from reference TRBV5-1 and TRBJ2-1, the complete variable domain is KAGVTQTPRYLIKTRGQQVTLSCSPISGHRSVSWYQQTPGQGLQFLFEYFSETQRNKGNFPGRFSGRQFSNSRSEMNVSTLELGDSALYLCASSFSGATENEQFFGPGTRLTVL.

CDR3 protein: CASRSQGNDAAFF. CDR3 nucleotides: TGTGCCAGCAGGTCTCAGGGGAATGATGCAGCTTTCTTT. This rearrangement joins TRBV11-1 to TRBJ1-1; TRBD1 might be the D (6 bases). The CDR3 loop spans 13 amino acids. The germline V gene encodes CDR1 SGHAT and CDR2 FQDESV (reference sequence). The germline V and J ends were trimmed by 6 bases and 10 bases, with 18 bases remaining between them.

The chain combines TRBV10-3 with TRBJ1-5, with D maybe TRBD1 (5 bases). V was trimmed by 0 bases and J by 7 bases, leaving 10 bases between them. The CDR3 extends over 14 amino acids. The germline CDR1 and CDR2 sequences are ENHRY and SYGVKD. CDR3 residues: CAISESGGRQPQHF. Written as DNA, the CDR3 is TGTGCCATCAGTGAGTCGGGGGGGAGGCAGCCCCAGCATTTT.

The genes are TRBV10-2 and TRBJ2-3; D unresolved. The CDR3 spans 12 residues. V lost 4 bases, J lost 6 bases, and 8 bases lay in between. Germline-derived CDR1 and CDR2 are WSHSY and SAAADI. The CDR3 DNA sequence: TGCGCCAGCAGTGTTGACGGGGATACGCAGTATTTT. Translated: CASSVDGDTQYF.

J is TRBJ2-5 and V is TRBV9; 10 bases line up with TRBD2. Germline CDR1 SGDLS, CDR2 YYNGEE. V shed 3 bases, J shed 4 bases, and the junction held 9 bases outside the gene matches. CDR3 length equals 16 residues. CDR3 bases: TGTGCCAGCAGCGCCGTTAGAGCGGGGGGGGGAGAGACCCAGTACTTC. It yields the protein CASSAVRAGGGETQYF.

This clone was detected only a few times. The rearrangement joins TRBV5-4 to TRBJ1-2; D is unclear. CDR3 size: 14 residues. Per the germline V gene, CDR1 is SGHNT and CDR2 is YYREEE (reference sequence). The germline V and J ends were trimmed by 4 bases and 2 bases, with 12 bases remaining between them. As DNA, the CDR3 is TGTGCCAGCAGCCCATCTCAGAGGAACTATGGCTACACCTTC. It codes for CASSPSQRNYGYTF.

The chain carries TRBV4-3 and TRBJ2-5, with D perhaps TRBD2 (7 bases). CDR3 size: 16 residues. With 3 bases removed from V and 4 bases from J, the gap between germline ends came to 18 bases. Germline CDR1 reads LGHNA; CDR2 reads YSLEER. The CDR3 DNA sequence: TGCGCCAGCAGCCACGCTCTCGGGGGGCGGGGAGAGACCCAGTACTTC. Protein sequence: CASSHALGGRGETQYF.

This clone has just one count. V is TRBV6-6 and J is TRBJ2-7; D ambiguous. V lost 0 bases to trimming and J lost 6 bases, with 9 bases between them. Germline V gene lookup returns CDR1 MNHNY and CDR2 SVGAGI (reference sequence). This CDR3 has 13 amino acids. As DNA, the CDR3 is TGTGCCAGCAGTTACTCGGGTTCTAGCGAGCAGTACTTC. Translating it yields CASSYSGSSEQYF.

V gene TRBV10-3 combines with J gene TRBJ1-5, with unresolved D. This CDR3 comprises 13 residues. The germline V gene has CDR1 ENHRY and CDR2 SYGVKD. V was clipped by 6 bases and J by 3 bases, with 9 bases between them. CDR3 coding DNA: TGTGCCATCAGGGGAGTCCCCAATCAGCCCCAGCATTTT. The encoded protein is CAIRGVPNQPQHF.

V and J are TRBV10-3 and TRBJ2-4; 7 nucleotides line up with TRBD2. The CDR3 runs to 16 residues. Germline CDR1 and CDR2: ENHRY and SYGVKD. Losses at the gene ends were 0 bases for V and 0 bases for J; bases not matched to a gene: 2. CDR3 nucleotide sequence: TGTGCCATCAGTGAGTCGGGAGGGCAAGCCAAAAACATTCAGTACTTC. Amino acid sequence: CAISESGGQAKNIQYF.

This sequence joins TRBV5-1 and TRBJ2-5; 8 bases align to TRBD1. V shed 3 bases, J shed 5 bases, and the junction held 3 bases outside the gene matches. CDR3 size: 13 residues. Germline values: CDR1 SGHRS, CDR2 YFSETQ. The CDR3 loop is CASSSGGEETQYF. The CDR3 DNA follows: TGCGCCAGCAGCTCAGGGGGCGAGGAGACCCAGTACTTC.

The gene calls are TRBV7-9 and TRBJ2-2, with TRBD1 identical over 9 bases. With 4 bases clipped from V and 5 bases from J, the junction kept 5 bases outside the gene matches. Germline assignment: CDR1 SEHNR and CDR2 FQNEAQ (reference sequence). The CDR3 is made up of 15 amino acids. As DNA, the CDR3 is TGTGCCAGCAGCTCGGGACAGGGAGGAACCGGGGAGCTGTTTTTT. Protein sequence: CASSSGQGGTGELFF.

CDR3 region: CASSADRSNREKLFF. As DNA, the CDR3 is TGTGCCAGCAGTGCCGACAGGAGTAATCGGGAAAAACTGTTTTTT. This sequence joins TRBV6-2 or TRBV6-3 and TRBJ1-4; D may be TRBD1 (6 bases). This CDR3 spans 15 amino acids. The ends were cut back, 5 bases at V and 8 bases at J, with 18 bases in the middle. Germline V gene sequence: CDR1 MNHEY, CDR2 SVGEGT.

There are a few counts of this clone. V and J are TRBV19 and TRBJ2-5, with D possibly TRBD1 on 5 matching bases. There are 15 residues in the CDR3. V was cut by 0 bases and J by 5 bases, with 13 bases left in between. Germline V lookup: CDR1 LNHDA, CDR2 SQIVND (reference sequence). The CDR3 coding sequence is TGTGCCAGTAGTATAGACTGGACAACTGGGGAGACCCAGTACTTC. Its protein is CASSIDWTTGETQYF.

The chain recombines TRBV7-9 with TRBJ1-6; TRBD1 aligns across 8 bases. The length of the CDR3 is 15 residues. The ends lost 3 bases at V and 5 bases at J; junction bases unmatched: 3. The germline V gene encodes CDR1 SEHNR and CDR2 FQNEAQ (reference sequence). The CDR3 sequence is CASSLRTGNNSPLHF. The CDR3 DNA reads as TGTGCCAGCAGCTTGCGGACAGGGAATAATTCACCCCTCCACTTT.

The sample holds a few counts of this clone. The chain recombines TRBV6-4 with TRBJ1-1; tentatively, D is TRBD1 (6 bases). The CDR3 is made up of 14 amino acids. The germline CDR1 and CDR2 sequences are MRHNA and SNTAGT. V dropped 6 bases and J dropped 5 bases, with 16 bases sitting between them. Here the CDR3 DNA reads TGTGCCAGCAGAAATACCAACAGGGTTACTGAAGCTTTCTTT. Protein: CASRNTNRVTEAFF.

The chain uses TRBV7-9 and TRBJ1-1, with a weak D call TRBD1 (5 bases). The germline V gene has CDR1 SEHNR and CDR2 FQNEAQ (reference sequence). V was clipped by 5 bases and J by 1 base, with 20 bases between them. The CDR3 totals 17 residues. As DNA, the CDR3 is TGTGCCAGCAGCCCCATCCCATGGTACAGGACGAACACTGAAGCTTTCTTT. This translates into CASSPIPWYRTNTEAFF.

V is TRBV2 and J is TRBJ2-1; TRBD2 matches 11 bases. The trim removed 8 bases at V and 10 bases at J, leaving 10 bases unmatched. There are 14 residues in the CDR3. The germline CDR1 and CDR2 sequences are SNHLY and FYNNEI. CDR3 region: CASRRLAGPDEQFF. The CDR3 coding sequence is TGTGCCAGCCGAAGACTAGCGGGGCCTGACGAGCAGTTCTTC. The full variable domain, rest sourced from reference TRBV2 and TRBJ2-1, is EPEVTQTPSHQVTQMGQEVILRCVPISNHLYFYWYRQILGQKVEFLVSFYNNEISEKSEIFDDQFSVERPDGSNFTLKIRSTKLEDSAMYFCASRRLAGPDEQFFGPGTRLTVL.

The chain links TRBV5-1 to TRBJ1-2, with D unclear. The CDR3 loop spans 15 amino acids. V was trimmed by 0 bases and J by 4 bases, leaving 13 bases between them. Germline V gene sequence: CDR1 SGHRS, CDR2 YFSETQ. The CDR3 nucleotides are TGCGCCAGCAGCTTGGTACCCGGGAAGTCCTATGGCTACACCTTC. Protein product: CASSLVPGKSYGYTF.

Only one count was recorded for this clone. This rearrangement joins TRBV2 to TRBJ1-2; D ambiguous. CDR1 SNHLY and CDR2 FYNNEI come from the germline V gene. The ends were cut back, 4 bases at V and 5 bases at J, with 11 bases in the middle. This CDR3 spans 13 amino acids. The CDR3 region has the DNA TGTGCCAGCAGTGGTTTCGGGTTTTATGGCTACACCTTC. Amino acids: CASSGFGFYGYTF. The full variable domain, with the rest looked up from reference TRBV2 and TRBJ1-2, is EPEVTQTPSHQVTQMGQEVILRCVPISNHLYFYWYRQILGQKVEFLVSFYNNEISEKSEIFDDQFSVERPDGSNFTLKIRSTKLEDSAMYFCASSGFGFYGYTFGSGTRLTVV.